This T cell receptor beta chain was sequenced for a study of blood T cells in healthy people across ages. With a J-beta primer mix and a sample-barcoded 5' primer, a second PCR ran about 6 to 11 cycles. Carrying 12 random nucleotides, a template-switch adaptor labeled each individual cDNA molecule. TCRdb used MiXCR to reprocess the 5' RACE reads, holding one entry per CDR3 protein. The sample includes some 1.4 million distinct CDR3 sequences, 42% of them seen just once. Germline V gene lookup returns CDR1 MDHEN and CDR2 SYDVKM. The CDR3 consists of 14 residues. Trimming shortened V by 2 bases and J by 6 bases, and 11 bases separated the two germline ends.

The J gene is TRBJ2-4, the V gene TRBV28; no clear D. The sequencing sample was made of blood. The TCR sequence derives from a woman between 18 and 29 years old in good health. CDR3 coding DNA: TGTGCCAGCAGTTTAAACACGGCAGCAAACATTCAGTACTTC. Amino acids: CASSLNTAANIQYF.